A selection of T cell receptor beta chains follows, all from one sample in a study of T cell responses to AZD1222 COVID-19 vaccine. Sequencing used immunoSEQ multiplex PCR; TCRdb keeps in-frame clones, though not all of them. Here the sample spans some 130,000 clones, about 85% being singletons. Here the sequenced sample was peripheral blood, taken 28 days after the second AZD1222 dose. These TCRs come from an adult who received the AZD1222 COVID-19 vaccine. Both conserved end residues are part of each CDR3. A D gene is named only where the DNA matches it firmly. The listing skips clone size in some rows; elsewhere it reads once, few, many or a size class.

TRBV7-2	TRBJ2-7	NA	few	CASSLNTANDEQYF	TGTGCCAGCAGCTTAAACACCGCGAACGACGAGCAGTACTTC
TRBV2	TRBJ1-5	NA	NA	CASHSDRDNQPQHF	TGTGCCAGTCATTCTGACCGCGACAATCAGCCCCAGCATTTT
TRBV2	TRBJ2-3	TRBD2	NA	CASRGLAGGRDTQYF	TGTGCCAGCAGGGGACTAGCGGGGGGGCGTGATACGCAGTATTTT
TRBV4-3	TRBJ1-5	NA	NA	CASSQDLEGQPQHF	TGCGCCAGCAGCCAAGATTTGGAGGGTCAGCCCCAGCATTTT
TRBV19	TRBJ1-5	NA	NA	CASSSASGRDQPQHF	TGTGCCAGTAGTTCTGCCTCGGGACGGGATCAGCCCCAGCATTTT
TRBV6-2/TRBV6-3	TRBJ2-1	NA	NA	CASSHQDSPYNEQFF	TGTGCCAGCAGCCACCAGGACAGCCCTTACAATGAGCAGTTCTTC
TRBV19	TRBJ1-3	NA	NA	CASRPSPGAHTIYF	TGTGCCAGTAGACCTTCTCCGGGCGCGCACACCATATATTTT
TRBV7-9	TRBJ1-2	TRBD1	NA	CASSKSLGTGVGYTF	TGTGCCAGCAGCAAGTCCTTGGGGACAGGGGTGGGCTACACCTTC
TRBV6-2/TRBV6-3	TRBJ1-5	NA	NA	CASSWGPGASNQPQHF	TGTGCCAGCAGTTGGGGCCCAGGGGCGAGCAATCAGCCCCAGCATTTT
TRBV30	TRBJ1-1	NA	NA	CAWTPRRVLNTEAFF	TGTGCCTGGACTCCGCGACGGGTTTTGAACACTGAAGCTTTCTTT
TRBV15	TRBJ2-3	NA	NA	CATSPRASSADTQYF	TGTGCCACCAGCCCCAGGGCTAGCTCGGCAGATACGCAGTATTTT
TRBV19	TRBJ1-4	TRBD1	NA	CASSIVGTARNEKLFF	TGTGCCAGTAGTATAGTCGGGACAGCTAGAAATGAAAAACTGTTTTTT
TRBV6-2/TRBV6-3	TRBJ1-1	TRBD1	NA	CASSYMDRGPREAFF	TGTGCCAGCAGTTACATGGACAGGGGACCCCGTGAAGCTTTCTTT
TRBV4-2	TRBJ2-5	TRBD1	NA	CASSQGVVDRVQETQYF	TGTGCCAGCAGCCAAGGAGTGGTGGACAGGGTCCAAGAGACCCAGTACTTC
TRBV19	TRBJ1-5	NA	NA	CASSVGGRGQPQHF	TGTGCCAGTAGTGTGGGGGGCCGTGGCCAGCCCCAGCATTTT
TRBV11-2	TRBJ1-1	NA	once	CASSLQGLEAFF	TGTGCCAGCAGCTTACAGGGACTTGAAGCTTTCTTT
TRBV2	TRBJ2-7	TRBD2	NA	CASSGEGGEVFYEQYF	TGTGCCAGCAGTGGGGAGGGTGGGGAGGTTTTCTACGAGCAGTACTTC
TRBV19	TRBJ1-4	NA	NA	CASSIVTLNEKLFF	TGTGCCAGTAGTATTGTTACCCTAAATGAAAAACTGTTTTTT
TRBV18	TRBJ1-2	NA	NA	CASSPQGSTGYTF	TGTGCCAGCTCACCACAGGGATCTACTGGCTACACCTTC
TRBV28	TRBJ1-5	TRBD1	NA	CASSSFHGTDSNQPQHF	TGTGCCAGCAGTTCATTCCACGGGACAGACAGCAATCAGCCCCAGCATTTT